A selection of T cell receptor beta chains follows, all from one sample in a study of blood T cells in healthy people across ages. One entry per CDR3 protein results from TCRdb running MiXCR on the 5' RACE reads. Among about 1 million distinct CDR3 sequences listed, over 35% were seen once. Sample: blood. All receptors come from a woman aged 55-70 years in good health. The CDR3 runs from the conserved cysteine through the conserved F or W. The order of the fields is V gene, D gene, CDR3 protein. A D gene is named only where the DNA matches it firmly.

v_call: TRBV9
d_call: -
cdr3_aa: CASSVGTSFDTQYF

v_call: TRBV5-4
d_call: TRBD1
cdr3_aa: CASSLRRGKLDKNIQYF

v_call: TRBV7-6
d_call: TRBD2
cdr3_aa: CASSTYTSGSTDTQYF

v_call: TRBV5-1
d_call: -
cdr3_aa: CASSEGSSGSTEAFF

v_call: TRBV11-2
d_call: -
cdr3_aa: CASSLQFTGNTEAFF

v_call: TRBV4-1
d_call: -
cdr3_aa: CASSQGSPYYGYTF

v_call: TRBV4-1
d_call: -
cdr3_aa: CASSQPLGDEQYF

v_call: TRBV20-1
d_call: TRBD2
cdr3_aa: CSARAYLGTSGNTDTQYF

v_call: TRBV3-1
d_call: -
cdr3_aa: CASSPQGGYTNEQYF

v_call: TRBV28
d_call: TRBD2
cdr3_aa: CASSLWAGVPDNEQFF

v_call: TRBV2
d_call: -
cdr3_aa: CASSDGRSLLETQYF

v_call: TRBV7-6
d_call: -
cdr3_aa: CASSLTAFSEKLFF

v_call: TRBV7-6
d_call: TRBD2
cdr3_aa: CASSPTSGGTGELFF

v_call: TRBV6-5
d_call: -
cdr3_aa: CASGAGDSNQPQHF

v_call: TRBV5-1
d_call: TRBD2
cdr3_aa: CASFTSGASTDTQYF

v_call: TRBV7-9
d_call: -
cdr3_aa: CASSLANRIYGYTF

v_call: TRBV7-3
d_call: -
cdr3_aa: CASSKGTGYEQYF

v_call: TRBV20-1
d_call: -
cdr3_aa: CSARDPGDVWQETQYF

v_call: TRBV7-2
d_call: -
cdr3_aa: CASSLSEGGNEQFF

v_call: TRBV20-1
d_call: -
cdr3_aa: CSARVPLVDDTDTQYF

v_call: TRBV6-6
d_call: TRBD2
cdr3_aa: CASSYSETSGSNEQFF

v_call: TRBV6-5
d_call: TRBD1
cdr3_aa: CASSLTRDRVWEQYF

v_call: TRBV11-3
d_call: -
cdr3_aa: CASSLGGDSPTGELFF

v_call: TRBV12-3/TRBV12-4
d_call: -
cdr3_aa: CASSLKGYYEQYF

v_call: TRBV3-1
d_call: TRBD2
cdr3_aa: CASSQSRLAASNEQFF

v_call: TRBV5-1
d_call: TRBD2
cdr3_aa: CASRFIAGIDEQFF

v_call: TRBV9
d_call: -
cdr3_aa: CASSVAPLGGEQYF

v_call: TRBV5-1
d_call: TRBD2
cdr3_aa: CASSLGTSGRSNEQFF

v_call: TRBV14
d_call: -
cdr3_aa: CASSQDRRGHPPVRANVLTF

v_call: TRBV20-1
d_call: -
cdr3_aa: CSYGPRNTEAFF

v_call: TRBV13
d_call: -
cdr3_aa: CASRSEGGPYNEQFF

v_call: TRBV5-1
d_call: -
cdr3_aa: CASSLDLSSSYGYTF

v_call: TRBV7-9
d_call: TRBD2
cdr3_aa: CASSLVLAGGDEQYF